These 26 T cell receptor beta chains came from one sample sequenced in a study of shared clonotypes between healthy human individuals. The assay was immunoSEQ multiplex PCR, and TCRdb's table has in-frame clones only and misses some. The sample lists 550,000 to 700,000 clones, around 78% occurring once. The specimen was memory CD4+ T cells sorted from blood. Sample subset: CD45RA-negative fraction. The receptors derive from a woman aged 25 to 39 in good health.

This clone came up a few times. V usage is TRBV19 and J usage is TRBJ2-3, with 7 bases lining up with TRBD2. CDR1 and CDR2 from the germline V gene are LNHDA and SQIVND (reference sequence). The ends lost 10 bases at V and 8 bases at J; junction bases unmatched: 12. The CDR3 runs to 13 residues. DNA for the CDR3: TGTGCCACCCAGGCTAGCGGTCCAGGTACGCAGTATTTT. It specifies CATQASGPGTQYF.

The gene calls are TRBV2 and TRBJ2-5; D may match TRBD1 or TRBD2 (5 bases each). The germline CDR1 and CDR2 sequences are SNHLY and FYNNEI. Trimming pared 5 bases from V and 5 bases from J, leaving 18 bases between. The CDR3 contains 15 residues. For the CDR3, the DNA is TGTGCCAGCAGTCGCCGGGACGGCATGAGGGAGACCCAGTACTTC. Protein product: CASSRRDGMRETQYF.

A few counts support this clone. This chain links TRBV19 with TRBJ1-1; TRBD1 agrees at 7 bases. Germline-derived CDR1 and CDR2 are LNHDA and SQIVND (reference sequence). With 3 bases clipped from V and 5 bases from J, the junction kept 9 bases outside the gene matches. CDR3 length: 15 residues. The DNA of the CDR3 is TGTGCCAGTAGTATTCTTTCAGGGGGGTCAACTGAAGCTTTCTTT. This translates into CASSILSGGSTEAFF.

This clone was detected a few times. The genes are TRBV2 and TRBJ2-7; 11 bases are shared with TRBD2. Germline CDR1 and CDR2: SNHLY and FYNNEI. The CDR3 runs to 12 residues. The ends lost 8 bases at V and 5 bases at J; junction bases unmatched: 2. The CDR3, as DNA: TGTGCCAGCGGGACTAGCGGAAACGAGCAGTACTTC. Translating it yields CASGTSGNEQYF.

In DNA form, the CDR3 reads TGTGCCAGCAGTTTAACCGGGACCCCTGGGACCTACGAGCAGTACTTC. It specifies CASSLTGTPGTYEQYF. J is TRBJ2-7 and V is TRBV28; D possibly matches TRBD1 or TRBD2 (5 bases each). Germline values: CDR1 MDHEN, CDR2 SYDVKM. The CDR3 length is 16 residues. V lost 2 bases and J 2 bases, leaving 16 bases between the germline ends.

The rearrangement uses TRBV28 and TRBJ1-3; 10 bases agree with TRBD1. Germline V gives CDR1 MDHEN, CDR2 SYDVKM. J was trimmed by 7 bases and V by 2 bases; bases with no gene match: 5. The CDR3 contains 15 residues. The CDR3 bases are TGTGCCAGCAGTTTACCCCTGGGACAGGGGAACACCATATATTTT. Amino acids: CASSLPLGQGNTIYF.

The J gene is TRBJ1-2, the V gene TRBV6-1, with D perhaps matching TRBD1 (6 bases). Trimming pared 6 bases from V and 4 bases from J, leaving 12 bases between. Germline V gene sequence: CDR1 MNHNS, CDR2 SASEGT. CDR3 length: 13 amino acids. The CDR3 reads CASSRDKSYGYTF. CDR3 bases: TGTGCCAGCAGCCGGGACAAGAGCTATGGCTACACCTTC.

V gene TRBV6-5 combines with J gene TRBJ1-1; possibly TRBD1 for D (6 bases). The germline gives CDR1 MNHEY, CDR2 SVGAGI. Trimming removed 4 bases from V and 5 bases from J, with 17 bases in between. The CDR3 is made up of 15 amino acids. CDR3 in DNA: TGTGCCAGCAGTTTCCAAGGGGGGGCAGAGACTGAAGCTTTCTTT. It translates to CASSFQGGAETEAFF.

The rearrangement joins TRBV5-6 to TRBJ2-2; D is unclear. Trimming pared 5 bases from V and 3 bases from J, leaving 8 bases between. The length of the CDR3 is 13 residues. Germline V CDR1 and CDR2: SGHDT, YYEEEE. The CDR3 protein is CASSRSDTGELFF. DNA for the CDR3: TGTGCCAGCAGTCGGAGCGACACCGGGGAGCTGTTTTTT.

The rearrangement joins TRBV10-2 to TRBJ1-1; D call uncertain. V was pared by 5 bases and J by 2 bases, with 9 bases between. Germline CDR1 WSHSY, CDR2 SAAADI. This CDR3 is 13 amino acids long. The CDR3 spells CASSLDGNTEAFF. Here the CDR3 DNA reads TGCGCCAGCAGTTTGGACGGAAACACTGAAGCTTTCTTT.

The chain carries TRBV19 and TRBJ1-5; perhaps TRBD1 as D (5 bases). CDR3 size: 13 residues. Germline loops: CDR1 LNHDA, CDR2 SQIVND (reference sequence). Trimming shortened V by 3 bases and J by 7 bases, and 10 bases separated the two germline ends. The CDR3 is CASSIQEGQPQHF. The CDR3 DNA follows: TGTGCCAGTAGTATCCAGGAGGGGCAGCCCCAGCATTTT.

This chain connects TRBV14 to TRBJ2-5; 9 bases are shared with TRBD1. Germline values: CDR1 SGHDN, CDR2 FVKESK. The CDR3 runs to 17 residues. With V trimmed by 2 bases and J by 4 bases, 11 bases remained unmatched. The CDR3 coding sequence is TGTGCCAGCAGCCAACGGGGTCCGGGACAGGGATCAGAGACCCAGTACTTC. This translates into CASSQRGPGQGSETQYF.

This chain joins TRBV5-4 and TRBJ2-1; 12 bases are a match to TRBD2. Germline CDR1 and CDR2: SGHNT and YYREEE (reference sequence). The junction had 5 bases not matched to a gene; V was cut back by 2 bases and J by 2 bases. CDR3 length equals 17 residues. The CDR3 sequence is CASSFLAGGKTYNEQFF. In DNA form, the CDR3 reads TGTGCCAGCAGCTTCCTAGCGGGAGGGAAGACCTACAATGAGCAGTTCTTC.

V is TRBV30 and J is TRBJ2-1; TRBD1 aligns across 8 bases. This CDR3 is 15 amino acids long. In germline, CDR1 is GTSNPN, CDR2 SVGIG (reference sequence). The V gene end was trimmed by 2 bases and the J gene end by 4 bases; junction bases not matched to a gene: 7. In nucleotides, the CDR3 is TGTGCCTGGAGTCGTAGTTGGACAGGGTACAATGAGCAGTTCTTC. Its translation: CAWSRSWTGYNEQFF.

The V and J genes are TRBV11-2 and TRBJ2-3; D is ambiguous. Trimming took 5 bases from V and 4 from J, leaving 13 bases between them. CDR3 length equals 14 residues. Germline V CDR1 and CDR2: SGHAT, FQNNGV. The CDR3 nucleotides are TGTGCCAGCAGCCACGATTGGGCCGCAGATACGCAGTATTTT. Protein: CASSHDWAADTQYF.

The J gene is TRBJ2-7, the V gene TRBV6-1; 9 bases align to TRBD1. V trimming: 2 bases; J trimming: 2 bases; junction bases outside the gene matches: 7. There are 16 residues in the CDR3. The V gene's germline CDR1 is MNHNS and CDR2 SASEGT. The CDR3 here is CASSERDRVNTYEQYF. The CDR3 coding sequence is TGTGCCAGCAGTGAAAGGGACAGGGTAAATACCTACGAGCAGTACTTC.

The chain is built from TRBV28 and TRBJ2-2, with 7 bases lining up with TRBD2. The CDR3 is 14 residues long. Germline V gene data show CDR1 as MDHEN and CDR2 as SYDVKM. The ends lost 8 bases at V and 0 bases at J; junction bases unmatched: 3. The CDR3 DNA sequence: TGTGCCAGCCCCGGGACTACGAACACCGGGGAGCTGTTTTTT. Amino acids: CASPGTTNTGELFF. The full variable domain, rest sourced from reference TRBV28 and TRBJ2-2, is DVKVTQSSRYLVKRTGEKVFLECVQDMDHENMFWYRQDPGLGLRLIYFSYDVKMKEKGDIPEGYSVSREKKERFSLILESASTNQTSMYLCASPGTTNTGELFFGEGSRLTVL.

The chain has TRBV7-8 and TRBJ1-3; the D gene is possibly TRBD1 (5 bases). The CDR3 runs 17 residues. V shed 0 bases and J shed 4 bases, with 16 bases lying between them. Germline assignment: CDR1 SGHVS and CDR2 FQNEAQ. This CDR3 reads CASSLAGGLRSGNTIYF. In DNA form, the CDR3 reads TGTGCCAGCAGCTTAGCGGGGGGTCTCCGTTCCGGAAACACCATATATTTT.

The sample holds many counts of this clone. The chain joins TRBV16 to TRBJ2-4; possibly TRBD1 for D (5 bases). Between the trimmed V and J ends, which lost 4 bases and 7 bases, there was a span of 11 bases. The germline V gene encodes CDR1 KGHSY and CDR2 FQNENV. This CDR3 has 13 residues. CDR3 bases: TGTGCCAGCAGCCGTGGACACACGAACATTCAGTACTTC. This translates into CASSRGHTNIQYF.

The chain joins TRBV6-1 to TRBJ1-2, with 9 bases that match TRBD1. The CDR3 has 15 amino acids. The germline V gene has CDR1 MNHNS and CDR2 SASEGT. The V gene end was trimmed by 3 bases and the J gene end by 7 bases; junction bases not matched to a gene: 9. CDR3 nucleotides: TGTGCCAGCAGTGATAGTGACAGGGGGTTGAGTGGCTACACCTTC. Translating gives CASSDSDRGLSGYTF.

The chain employs TRBV30 and TRBJ1-2, with D unclear. The germline CDR1 and CDR2 sequences are GTSNPN and SVGIG (reference sequence). Trimming took 1 base from V and 4 from J, leaving 13 bases between them. The CDR3 has 14 amino acids. Here the CDR3 DNA reads TGTGCCTGGAGTGGGACCGGAGGCAGCTATGGCTACACCTTC. Translation gives CAWSGTGGSYGYTF.

This clone turned up a few times. Other DNA sequences of this sample code for an identical CDR3. V usage is TRBV4-1 and J usage is TRBJ2-3, with unresolved D. The CDR3 contains 15 residues. The germline V and J ends were trimmed by 0 bases and 0 bases, with 7 bases remaining between them. Germline CDR1 reads MGHRA; CDR2 reads YSYEKL. CDR3 DNA sequence: TGCGCCAGCAGCCAAGATCCCGTAAGCACAGATACGCAGTATTTT. Translating gives CASSQDPVSTDTQYF.

The CDR3, as DNA: TGTGCCAGCAGTACCGGGACAACCTATAGCAATCAGCCCCAGCATTTT. It yields the protein CASSTGTTYSNQPQHF. The chain uses TRBV2 and TRBJ1-5, with D possibly TRBD1 on 6 matching bases. Germline CDR1 and CDR2: SNHLY and FYNNEI. The CDR3 has 16 amino acids. The V end was cut by 5 bases, the J end by 0 bases, with 14 bases between.

A word on this clone: Other DNA sequences in the sample encode the same CDR3. The chain is built from TRBV20-1 and TRBJ2-5; no clear D gene. The V end lost 5 bases, the J end lost 5 bases, and 9 bases lay between the germline ends. This CDR3 is 11 amino acids long. CDR1 and CDR2 (germline): DFQATT, SNEGSKA (reference sequence). The CDR3 nucleotides read TGCAGTGCTGGGCCTGGGGAGACCCAGTACTTC. Its protein is CSAGPGETQYF.

The chain has TRBV5-1 and TRBJ2-6; D call uncertain. The CDR3 extends over 15 amino acids. Trimming cost V 2 bases and J 2 bases, with 8 bases left between them. Germline assignment: CDR1 SGHRS and CDR2 YFSETQ. CDR3 sequence reads: CASSFGVAGANVLTF. DNA of the CDR3: TGCGCCAGCAGCTTTGGGGTTGCTGGGGCCAACGTCCTGACTTTC.

The J gene is TRBJ1-1, the V gene TRBV6-1; 9 nucleotides match TRBD1. The CDR3 consists of 13 residues. The trim removed 6 bases at V and 12 bases at J, leaving 11 bases unmatched. In germline, CDR1 is MNHNS, CDR2 SASEGT. CDR3 sequence reads: CASSENRDRASFF. CDR3 coding DNA: TGTGCCAGCAGCGAAAACCGGGACAGGGCTTCTTTCTTT.